These T cell receptor beta chains were read from a single sample in a study of blood T cells in healthy people across ages. Each CDR3 protein is one row after TCRdb ran MiXCR on the 5' RACE reads. Seen here are approximately 690,000 distinct CDR3 sequences, 40% to 45% observed once, and the top ten hold 25% to 30%. Material: blood. These receptors came from an elderly man in good health. Both conserved end residues are part of each CDR3. D genes are given only for firm matches. Clone size, where shown, is once, few, many, or a class for clones that have expanded.

cdr3_length	clone_size	d_call	j_call	v_call	cdr3_nt	cdr3_aa
13	once	NA	TRBJ2-3	TRBV5-4	TGTGCCAGCAGCTTGACCGGGTCCGGGGGCGAGTATTTT	CASSLTGSGGEYF
16	NA	TRBD1	TRBJ2-1	TRBV10-2	TGCGCCAGCAGCACACGGGACAGGGGCTCCTACAATGAGCAGTTCTTC	CASSTRDRGSYNEQFF
13	few	NA	TRBJ2-7	TRBV30	TGTGCCTGGAGTAGGGGGGAGCCCTACGAGCAGTACTTC	CAWSRGEPYEQYF
13	few	NA	TRBJ1-4	TRBV3-1	TGTGCCAGCAGCCAGGGTCCTCGAGAAAAACTGTTTTTT	CASSQGPREKLFF
13	NA	TRBD1	TRBJ1-2	TRBV6-7	TGTGCCAGCAGGGGGTCAGGGGGCAATGGCTACACCTTC	CASRGSGGNGYTF
14	few	NA	TRBJ2-3	TRBV5-1	TGCGCCAGCTCCTCCAGCAGCTTACCGGATACGCAGTATTTT	CASSSSSLPDTQYF
16	NA	TRBD2	TRBJ2-3	TRBV25-1	TGTGCCAGTAGTGATCCCGGGACTAGCGGCACAGATACGCAGTGTTTT	CASSDPGTSGTDTQCF
12	few	NA	TRBJ2-7	TRBV7-2	TGTGCCAGAGGAGGGGGTAACTACGAGCAGTACTTC	CARGGGNYEQYF
17	NA	TRBD2	TRBJ2-4	TRBV11-2	TGTGCCAGCAGCTTAGGAGTAGCGGGGGATGCCAAAAACATTCAGTACTTC	CASSLGVAGDAKNIQYF
17	NA	TRBD1	TRBJ2-1	TRBV9	TGTGCCAGCAGCGTAGGGGACAGGGTCGGAGGCGTCAATGAGCAGTTCTTC	CASSVGDRVGGVNEQFF
15	NA	TRBD1	TRBJ1-6	TRBV7-9	TGTGCCAGCAGATCGGACAGGGCAACGAATTCACCCCTCCACTTT	CASRSDRATNSPLHF
14	few	NA	TRBJ2-6	TRBV5-1	TGCGCCAGCAGCGGGACGTCTGGGGCCAACGTCCTGACTTTC	CASSGTSGANVLTF
16	once	TRBD1	TRBJ2-3	TRBV12-3/TRBV12-4	TGTGCCAGCAGTCCGGACAGGGGGCTAAGCGCAGATACGCAGTATTTT	CASSPDRGLSADTQYF
16	NA	TRBD2	TRBJ2-1	TRBV30	TGTGCCTGGAGTGTAAAAGGGGGACTAGACTCCAGGGAGCAGTTCTTC	CAWSVKGGLDSREQFF
16	NA	TRBD2	TRBJ2-5	TRBV12-3/TRBV12-4	TGTGCCAGCACCCTGGGACTAGCGGGGGGCCAAGAGACCCAGTACTTC	CASTLGLAGGQETQYF
17	few	TRBD1	TRBJ2-5	TRBV15	TGTGCCACCAGCAGAGATCGGGACAGGCGGGCAGGAGAGACCCAGTACTTC	CATSRDRDRRAGETQYF
15	few	TRBD1	TRBJ2-5	TRBV6-2/TRBV6-3	TGTGCCAGCAGTTATCACCGGACAGGACAAGAGACCCAGTACTTC	CASSYHRTGQETQYF
14	few	TRBD2	TRBJ2-3	TRBV6-2/TRBV6-3	TGTGCCAGCAGCGAAGCGGGAACCACAGATACGCAGTATTTT	CASSEAGTTDTQYF
16	NA	TRBD2	TRBJ2-5	TRBV7-2	TGTGCCAGCAGCTTAAGTATAGCGGGGAACTGGGAGACCCAGTACTTC	CASSLSIAGNWETQYF
15	few	TRBD2	TRBJ2-7	TRBV4-2	TGTGCCAGCAGCCAAGCATGGACTAGCTCCTACGAGCAGTACTTC	CASSQAWTSSYEQYF
16	few	TRBD2	TRBJ2-7	TRBV5-5	TGTGCCAGCAGCTTTAAAGGAGGGAGGGAGGCCTACGAGCAGTACTTC	CASSFKGGREAYEQYF
17	NA	TRBD2	TRBJ2-5	TRBV5-1	TGCGCCAGCAGCTCAGGCACGACTAGCCTCATTCGGGAGACCCAGTACTTC	CASSSGTTSLIRETQYF
18	NA	TRBD1	TRBJ2-5	TRBV20-1	TGCAGTGCCGGACAGGGGCGCGCCTCAGGGACATACTCAGAGACCCAGTACTTC	CSAGQGRASGTYSETQYF
14	once	NA	TRBJ2-3	TRBV6-2/TRBV6-3	TGTGCCAGCAGTGACCGCGGAATTACAGATACGCAGTATTTT	CASSDRGITDTQYF
14	NA	TRBD1	TRBJ2-4	TRBV6-2/TRBV6-3	TGTGCCAGCAGTCGTTCGGGACAGCGAAACATTCAGTACTTC	CASSRSGQRNIQYF
12	many	NA	TRBJ2-3	TRBV29-1	TGCAGCGTTGAAGAAGGCACAGATACGCAGTATTTT	CSVEEGTDTQYF
11	once	NA	TRBJ2-1	TRBV20-1	TGCAGTGCTAAAAGCGGCGATGAGCAGTTCTTC	CSAKSGDEQFF
15	NA	TRBD2	TRBJ2-1	TRBV7-2	TGTGCCAGCAGCCAGGACGGTAGCGGGAGGGTCTTGCAGTTCTTC	CASSQDGSGRVLQFF
14	many	NA	TRBJ1-2	TRBV10-3	TGTGCCATCAGTGATTTGTCAGCTAACTATGGCTACACCTTC	CAISDLSANYGYTF
16	NA	NA	TRBJ1-6	TRBV4-1	TGCGCCAGCAGCCAGCCCGAACAGGGAAATACTTCACCCCTCCACTTT	CASSQPEQGNTSPLHF
18	many	TRBD2	TRBJ2-1	TRBV5-6	TGTGCCAGCAGCATGGGACTAGCGGGAGTAATCTCCTACAATGAGCAGTTCTTC	CASSMGLAGVISYNEQFF
17	NA	NA	TRBJ2-7	TRBV10-3	TGTGCCATCAGTGAGTCGACTCGACAGAGCTCCTACAATGAGCAGTACTTC	CAISESTRQSSYNEQYF
12	NA	NA	TRBJ2-7	TRBV6-2/TRBV6-3	TGTGCCAGCAACCACGGACGAGTTATTCAGTACTTC	CASNHGRVIQYF
18	NA	TRBD2	TRBJ2-1	TRBV4-3	TGCGCCAGCAGCCAGGCCGCGACTAGCGGGGGGGCCACTAATGAGCAGTTCTTC	CASSQAATSGGATNEQFF
16	many	TRBD2	TRBJ2-1	TRBV7-2	TGTGCCAGCAGCTTAGGACTAGCGGCCCCCTACAATGAGCAGTTCTTC	CASSLGLAAPYNEQFF
15	NA	NA	TRBJ1-1	TRBV7-2	TGTGCCAGCAGCACCCGACAGACCCCGAACACTGAAGCTTTCTTT	CASSTRQTPNTEAFF
14	NA	NA	TRBJ2-1	TRBV4-3	TGCGCCAGCAGCCAAGGGGCCCGGGGAGGTGAGCAGTTCTTC	CASSQGARGGEQFF
16	few	TRBD2	TRBJ2-1	TRBV10-1	TGCGCCAGCAGTGAAATGGGTAGCGGGAGGTTGGCTGAGCAGTTCTTC	CASSEMGSGRLAEQFF
17	few	TRBD1	TRBJ1-6	TRBV18	TGTGCCAGCTCACGGTCGCAGGGGGCGCGTGGTAATTCACCCCTCCACTTT	CASSRSQGARGNSPLHF
15	NA	NA	TRBJ2-5	TRBV7-2	TGTGCCAGCAGCTTAGCCGGGACATTCCAAGAGACCCAGTACTTC	CASSLAGTFQETQYF
15	few	TRBD1	TRBJ2-7	TRBV5-5	TGTGCCAGCAGCCGCATGGGACAGGGGTCCTACGAGCAGTACTTC	CASSRMGQGSYEQYF